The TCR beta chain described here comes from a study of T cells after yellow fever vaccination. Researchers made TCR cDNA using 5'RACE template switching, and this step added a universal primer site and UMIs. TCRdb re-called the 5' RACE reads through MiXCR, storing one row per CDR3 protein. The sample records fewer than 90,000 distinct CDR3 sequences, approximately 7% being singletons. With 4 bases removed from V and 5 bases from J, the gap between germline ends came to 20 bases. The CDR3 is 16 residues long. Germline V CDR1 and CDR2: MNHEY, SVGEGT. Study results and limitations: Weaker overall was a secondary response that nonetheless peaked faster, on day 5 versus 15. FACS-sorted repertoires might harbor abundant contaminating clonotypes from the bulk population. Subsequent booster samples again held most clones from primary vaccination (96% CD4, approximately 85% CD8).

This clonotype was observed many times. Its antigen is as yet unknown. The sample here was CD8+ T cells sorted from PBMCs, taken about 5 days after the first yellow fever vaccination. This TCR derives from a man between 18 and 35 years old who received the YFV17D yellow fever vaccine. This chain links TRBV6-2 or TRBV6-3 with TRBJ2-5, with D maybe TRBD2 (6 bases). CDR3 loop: CASSCRRDSSQETQYF. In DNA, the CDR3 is TGTGCCAGCAGTTGTAGGAGGGACTCGTCACAGGAGACCCAGTACTTC.